The present TCR beta chain was sequenced within a study of shared clonotypes between healthy human individuals. Clones were sequenced by immunoSEQ multiplex PCR, and TCRdb holds only the in-frame ones, with some missing. This table has 1.4 million to 1.5 million clones, roughly 96% appearing once. This clone was found once. CDR1 and CDR2 (germline): MNHNS, SASEGT. Trimming took off 7 bases at V and 4 bases at J, with 11 bases between the two ends. CDR3 length: 13 amino acids. This sequence joins TRBV6-1 and TRBJ1-5; D may be TRBD1 (5 bases). This receptor was identified in a man younger than 40 in good health. The sample comprised naive CD4+ T cells sorted from blood. Subset in this sample: CD45RA+ positively selected. CDR3 nucleotide sequence: TGTGCCAGCACATCGACAGTAAATCAGCCCCAGCATTTT. Translated: CASTSTVNQPQHF.